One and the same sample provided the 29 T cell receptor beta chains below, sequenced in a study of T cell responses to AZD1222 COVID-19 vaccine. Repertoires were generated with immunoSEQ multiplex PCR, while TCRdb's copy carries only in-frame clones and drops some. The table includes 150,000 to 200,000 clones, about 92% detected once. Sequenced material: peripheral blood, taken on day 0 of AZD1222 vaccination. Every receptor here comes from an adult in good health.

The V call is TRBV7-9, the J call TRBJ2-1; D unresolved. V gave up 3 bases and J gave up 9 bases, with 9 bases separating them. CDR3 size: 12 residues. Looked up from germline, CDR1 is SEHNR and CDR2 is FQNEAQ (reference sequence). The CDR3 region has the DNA TGTGCCAGCAGCTTCTTTATGGGTGAGCAGTTCTTC. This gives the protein CASSFFMGEQFF.

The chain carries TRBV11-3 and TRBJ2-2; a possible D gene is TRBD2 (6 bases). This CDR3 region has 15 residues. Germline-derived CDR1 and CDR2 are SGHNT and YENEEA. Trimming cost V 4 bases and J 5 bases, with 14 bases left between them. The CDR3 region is CASSSRTTSTGELFF. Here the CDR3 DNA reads TGTGCCAGCAGCTCCCGGACTACCTCTACCGGGGAGCTGTTTTTT.

Here the CDR3 DNA reads TGTGCCAGCAGTTACTCGAAAGCAGAGAGGGGAAACACCATATATTTT. Protein product: CASSYSKAERGNTIYF. J is TRBJ1-3 and V is TRBV6-5; D gene unclear. CDR1 and CDR2 (germline): MNHEY, SVGAGI. The CDR3 sequence is 16 residues long. Between the trimmed V and J ends, which lost 0 bases and 4 bases, there was a span of 13 bases.

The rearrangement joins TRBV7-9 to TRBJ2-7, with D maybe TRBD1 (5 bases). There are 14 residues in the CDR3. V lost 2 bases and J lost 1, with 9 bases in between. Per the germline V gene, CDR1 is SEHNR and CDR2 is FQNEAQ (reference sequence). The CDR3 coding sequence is TGTGCCAGCAGCTTAAACAGGCTTTCCTACGAGCAGTACTTC. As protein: CASSLNRLSYEQYF. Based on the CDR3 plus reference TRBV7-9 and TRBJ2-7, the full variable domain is DTGVSQNPRHKITKRGQNVTFRCDPISEHNRLYWYRQTLGQGPEFLTYFQNEAQLEKSRLLSDRFSAERPKGSFSTLEIQRTEQGDSAMYLCASSLNRLSYEQYFGPGTRLTVT.

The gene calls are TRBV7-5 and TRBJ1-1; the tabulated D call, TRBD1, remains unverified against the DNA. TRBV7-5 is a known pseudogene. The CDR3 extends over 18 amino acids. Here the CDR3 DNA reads TGTGTCAGAAGCTCTAACCGGGACAGCTATAGAACGAACACTGAAGCTTTCTTT. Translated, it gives CVRSSNRDSYRTNTEAFF.

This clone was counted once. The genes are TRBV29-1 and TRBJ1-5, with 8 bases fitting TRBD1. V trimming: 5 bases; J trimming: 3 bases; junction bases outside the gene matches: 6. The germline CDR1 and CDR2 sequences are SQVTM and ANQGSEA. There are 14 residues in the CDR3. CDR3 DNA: TGCAGCGTTTGGGACAGGAATGACAATCAGCCCCAGCATTTT. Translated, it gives CSVWDRNDNQPQHF.

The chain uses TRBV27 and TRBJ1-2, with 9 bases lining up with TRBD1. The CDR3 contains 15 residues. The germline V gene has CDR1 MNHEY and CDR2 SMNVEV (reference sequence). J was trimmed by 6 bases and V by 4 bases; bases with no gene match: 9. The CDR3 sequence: CASSSPGTGSDGYTF. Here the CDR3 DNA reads TGTGCCAGCAGTTCCCCCGGGACAGGGTCTGATGGCTACACCTTC.

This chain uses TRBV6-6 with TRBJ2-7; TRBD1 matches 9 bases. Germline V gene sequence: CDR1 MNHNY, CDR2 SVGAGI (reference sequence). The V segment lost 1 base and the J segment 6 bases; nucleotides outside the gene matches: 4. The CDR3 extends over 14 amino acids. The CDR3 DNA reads TGTGCCAGCAGTTACTTGGACAGGGGTCCCGAGCAGTACTTC. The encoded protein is CASSYLDRGPEQYF.

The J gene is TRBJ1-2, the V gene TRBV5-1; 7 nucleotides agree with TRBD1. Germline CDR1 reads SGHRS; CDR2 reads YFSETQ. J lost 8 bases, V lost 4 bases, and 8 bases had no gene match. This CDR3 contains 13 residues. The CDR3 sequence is CASSPDRVVGYTF. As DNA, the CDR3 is TGCGCCAGCAGCCCCGACAGGGTGGTAGGCTACACCTTC.

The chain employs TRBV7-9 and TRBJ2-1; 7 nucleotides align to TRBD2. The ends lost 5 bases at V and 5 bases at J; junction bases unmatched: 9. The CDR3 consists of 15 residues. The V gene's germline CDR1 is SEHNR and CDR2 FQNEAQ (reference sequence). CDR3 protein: CASSDSLAENNEQFF. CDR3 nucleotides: TGTGCCAGCAGCGACAGCCTAGCGGAGAACAATGAGCAGTTCTTC.

CDR3 DNA: TGTGCCAGCAGCTTGGACTTTGACACCATATATTTT. It specifies CASSLDFDTIYF. The genes are TRBV5-4 and TRBJ1-3; the D is unclear. Trimming shortened V by 0 bases and J by 8 bases, and 6 bases separated the two germline ends. Per germline, CDR1 SGHNT and CDR2 YYREEE (reference sequence). The length of the CDR3 is 12 residues.

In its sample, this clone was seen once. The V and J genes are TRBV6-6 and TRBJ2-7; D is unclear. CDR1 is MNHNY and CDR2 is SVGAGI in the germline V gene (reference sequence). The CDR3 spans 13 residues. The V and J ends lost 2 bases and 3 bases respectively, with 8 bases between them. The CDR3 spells CASSYGILYEQYF. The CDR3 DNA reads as TGTGCCAGCAGTTACGGGATTCTCTACGAGCAGTACTTC.

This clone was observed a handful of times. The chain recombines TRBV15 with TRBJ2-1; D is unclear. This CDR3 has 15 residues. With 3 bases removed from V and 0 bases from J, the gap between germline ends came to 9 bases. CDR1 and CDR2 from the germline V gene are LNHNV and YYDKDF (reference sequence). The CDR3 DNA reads TGTGCCACCAGCAGTGACTCCAGCTCCTACAATGAGCAGTTCTTC. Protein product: CATSSDSSSYNEQFF.

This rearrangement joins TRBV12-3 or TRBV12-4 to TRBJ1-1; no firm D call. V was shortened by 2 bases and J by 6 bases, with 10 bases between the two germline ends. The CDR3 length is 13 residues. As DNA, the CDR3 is TGTGCCAGCAGTTTACCGTCGTCGGCTGAAGCTTTCTTT. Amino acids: CASSLPSSAEAFF.

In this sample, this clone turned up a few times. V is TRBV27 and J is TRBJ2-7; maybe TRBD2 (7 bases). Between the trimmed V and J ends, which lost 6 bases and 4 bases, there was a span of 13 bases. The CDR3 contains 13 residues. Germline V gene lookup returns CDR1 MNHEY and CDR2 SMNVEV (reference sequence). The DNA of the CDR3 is TGTGCCAGCAGCACACAGGGAGGGTACGAGCAGTACTTC. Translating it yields CASSTQGGYEQYF.

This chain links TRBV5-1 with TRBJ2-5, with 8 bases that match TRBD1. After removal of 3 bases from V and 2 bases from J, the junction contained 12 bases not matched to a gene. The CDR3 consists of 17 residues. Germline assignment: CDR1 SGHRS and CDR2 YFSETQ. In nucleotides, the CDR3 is TGCGCCAGCAGCTGGGGACAGGATCAACTTATTCAAGAGACCCAGTACTTC. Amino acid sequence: CASSWGQDQLIQETQYF. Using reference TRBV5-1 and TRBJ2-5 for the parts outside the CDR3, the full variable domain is KAGVTQTPRYLIKTRGQQVTLSCSPISGHRSVSWYQQTPGQGLQFLFEYFSETQRNKGNFPGRFSGRQFSNSRSEMNVSTLELGDSALYLCASSWGQDQLIQETQYFGPGTRLLVL.

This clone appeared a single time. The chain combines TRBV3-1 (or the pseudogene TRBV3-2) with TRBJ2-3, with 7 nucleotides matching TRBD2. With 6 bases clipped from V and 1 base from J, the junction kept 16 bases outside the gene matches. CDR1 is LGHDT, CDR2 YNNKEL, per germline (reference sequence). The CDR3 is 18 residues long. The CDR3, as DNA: TGTGCCAGCAGGGGTACCGGGACTAAGGTTCTCGGCACAGATACGCAGTATTTT. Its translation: CASRGTGTKVLGTDTQYF.

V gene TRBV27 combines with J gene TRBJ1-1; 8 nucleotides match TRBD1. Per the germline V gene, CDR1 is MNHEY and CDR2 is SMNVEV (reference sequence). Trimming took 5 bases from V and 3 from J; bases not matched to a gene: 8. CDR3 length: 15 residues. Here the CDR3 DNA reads TGTGCCAGCAGTCGCGGACAGGGAGGTTACACTGAAGCTTTCTTT. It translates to CASSRGQGGYTEAFF.

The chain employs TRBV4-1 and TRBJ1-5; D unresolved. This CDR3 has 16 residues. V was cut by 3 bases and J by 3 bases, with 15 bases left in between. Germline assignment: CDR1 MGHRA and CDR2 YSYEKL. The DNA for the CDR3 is TGCGCCAGCAGCCACGAAATTGCGGGCCCCAATCAGCCCCAGCATTTT. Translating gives CASSHEIAGPNQPQHF.

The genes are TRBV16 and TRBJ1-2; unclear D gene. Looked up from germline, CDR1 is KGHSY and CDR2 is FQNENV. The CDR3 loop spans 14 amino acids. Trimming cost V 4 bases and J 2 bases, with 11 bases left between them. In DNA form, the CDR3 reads TGTGCCAGCAGCCCGCGCCCATTGAACTATGGCTACACCTTC. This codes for CASSPRPLNYGYTF.

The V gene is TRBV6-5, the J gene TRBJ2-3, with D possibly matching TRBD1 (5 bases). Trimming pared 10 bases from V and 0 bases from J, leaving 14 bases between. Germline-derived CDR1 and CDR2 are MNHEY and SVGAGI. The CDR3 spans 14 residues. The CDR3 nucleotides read TGTGCCACGCGTCAGGGCTTAAGCACAGATACGCAGTATTTT. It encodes CATRQGLSTDTQYF.

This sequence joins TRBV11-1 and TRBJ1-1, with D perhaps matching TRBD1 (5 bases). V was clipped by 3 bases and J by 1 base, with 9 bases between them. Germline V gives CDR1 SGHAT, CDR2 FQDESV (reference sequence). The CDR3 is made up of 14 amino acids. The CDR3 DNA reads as TGTGCCAGCAGCTTCGGGGCAGGGAACACTGAAGCTTTCTTT. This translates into CASSFGAGNTEAFF.

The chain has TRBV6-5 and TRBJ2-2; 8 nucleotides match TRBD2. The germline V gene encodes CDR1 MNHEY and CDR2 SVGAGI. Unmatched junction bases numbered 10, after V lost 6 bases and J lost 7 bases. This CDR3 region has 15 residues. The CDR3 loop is CASRVEAGDGGELFF. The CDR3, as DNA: TGTGCCAGCAGAGTAGAAGCGGGGGATGGCGGGGAGCTGTTTTTT.

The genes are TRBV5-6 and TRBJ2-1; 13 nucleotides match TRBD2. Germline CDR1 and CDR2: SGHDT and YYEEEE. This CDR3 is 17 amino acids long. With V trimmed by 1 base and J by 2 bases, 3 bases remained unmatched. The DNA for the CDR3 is TGTGCCAGCAGCTTGTTACTAGCGGGGGGGCCCTACAATGAGCAGTTCTTC. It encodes CASSLLLAGGPYNEQFF.

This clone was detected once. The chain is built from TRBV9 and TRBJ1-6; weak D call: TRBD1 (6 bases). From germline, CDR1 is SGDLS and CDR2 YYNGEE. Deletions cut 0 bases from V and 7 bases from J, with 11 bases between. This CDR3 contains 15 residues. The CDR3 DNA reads TGTGCCAGCAGCGTAGCGGGGGCGTCGAATTCACCCCTCCACTTT. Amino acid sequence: CASSVAGASNSPLHF.

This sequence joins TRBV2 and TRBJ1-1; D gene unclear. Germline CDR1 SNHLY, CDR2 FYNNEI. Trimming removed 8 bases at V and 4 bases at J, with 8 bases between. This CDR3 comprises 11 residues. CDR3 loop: CASQLGTEAFF. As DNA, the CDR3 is TGTGCCAGCCAGCTGGGCACTGAAGCTTTCTTT.

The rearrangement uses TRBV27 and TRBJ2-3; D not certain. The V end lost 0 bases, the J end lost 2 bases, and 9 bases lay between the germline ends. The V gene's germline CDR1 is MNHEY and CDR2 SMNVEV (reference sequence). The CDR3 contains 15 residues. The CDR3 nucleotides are TGTGCCAGCAGTTTATCGTCTCTGGACACAGATACGCAGTATTTT. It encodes CASSLSSLDTDTQYF.

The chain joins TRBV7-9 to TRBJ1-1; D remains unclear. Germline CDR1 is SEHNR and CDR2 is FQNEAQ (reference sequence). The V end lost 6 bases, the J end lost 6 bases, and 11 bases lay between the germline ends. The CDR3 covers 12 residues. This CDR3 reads CASRWKGSEAFF. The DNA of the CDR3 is TGTGCCAGCAGGTGGAAGGGATCTGAAGCTTTCTTT.

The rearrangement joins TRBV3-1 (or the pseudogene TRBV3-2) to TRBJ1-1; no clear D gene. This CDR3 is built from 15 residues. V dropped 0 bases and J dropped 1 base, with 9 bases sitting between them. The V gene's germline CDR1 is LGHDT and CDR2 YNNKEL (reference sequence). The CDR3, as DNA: TGTGCCAGCAGCCAAGAGGCGATAGCGAACACTGAAGCTTTCTTT. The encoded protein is CASSQEAIANTEAFF.